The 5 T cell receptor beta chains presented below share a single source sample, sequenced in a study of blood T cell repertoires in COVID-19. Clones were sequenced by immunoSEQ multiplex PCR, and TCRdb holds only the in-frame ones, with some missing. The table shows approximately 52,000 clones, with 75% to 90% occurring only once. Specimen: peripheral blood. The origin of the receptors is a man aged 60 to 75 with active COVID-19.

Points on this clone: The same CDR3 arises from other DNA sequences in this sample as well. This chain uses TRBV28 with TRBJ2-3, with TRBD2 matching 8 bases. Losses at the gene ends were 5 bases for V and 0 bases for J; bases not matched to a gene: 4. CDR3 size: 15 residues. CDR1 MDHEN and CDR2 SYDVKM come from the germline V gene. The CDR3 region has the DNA TGTGCCAGCAGTCCGGGACTAGTGAGCACAGATACGCAGTATTTT. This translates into CASSPGLVSTDTQYF.

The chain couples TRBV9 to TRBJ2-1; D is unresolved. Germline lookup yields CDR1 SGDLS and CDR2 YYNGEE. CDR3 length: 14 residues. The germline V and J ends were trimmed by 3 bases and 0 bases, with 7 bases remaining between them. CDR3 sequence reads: CASSGASSYNEQFF. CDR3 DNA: TGTGCCAGCAGCGGAGCGAGCTCCTACAATGAGCAGTTCTTC. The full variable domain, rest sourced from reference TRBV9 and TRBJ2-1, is DSGVTQTPKHLITATGQRVTLRCSPRSGDLSVYWYQQSLDQGLQFLIQYYNGEERAKGNILERFSAQQFPDLHSELNLSSLELGDSALYFCASSGASSYNEQFFGPGTRLTVL.

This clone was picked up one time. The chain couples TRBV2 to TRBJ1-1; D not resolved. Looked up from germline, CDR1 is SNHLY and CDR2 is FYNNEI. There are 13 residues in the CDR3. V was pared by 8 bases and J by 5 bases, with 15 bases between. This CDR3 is CASVQAGGTEAFF. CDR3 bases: TGTGCCAGCGTCCAGGCGGGTGGTACTGAAGCTTTCTTT. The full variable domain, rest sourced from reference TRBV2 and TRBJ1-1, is EPEVTQTPSHQVTQMGQEVILRCVPISNHLYFYWYRQILGQKVEFLVSFYNNEISEKSEIFDDQFSVERPDGSNFTLKIRSTKLEDSAMYFCASVQAGGTEAFFGQGTRLTVV.

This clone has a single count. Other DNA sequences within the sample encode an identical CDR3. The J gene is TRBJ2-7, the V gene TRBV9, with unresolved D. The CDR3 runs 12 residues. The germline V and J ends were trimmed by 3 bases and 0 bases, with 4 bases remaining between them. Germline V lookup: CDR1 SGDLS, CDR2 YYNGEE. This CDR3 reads CASSGDSYEQYF. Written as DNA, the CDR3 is TGTGCCAGCAGCGGCGACTCCTACGAGCAGTACTTC.

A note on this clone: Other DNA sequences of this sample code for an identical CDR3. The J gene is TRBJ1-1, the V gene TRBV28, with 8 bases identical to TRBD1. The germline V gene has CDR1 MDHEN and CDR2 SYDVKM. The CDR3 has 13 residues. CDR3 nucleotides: TGTGCGACACTTGGACAGGGCTTGACTGAAGCTTTCTTT. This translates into CATLGQGLTEAFF.